The sequence of this TCR beta chain was determined in a study of CD8+ T cells in alopecia areata. Study outcomes and limitations: Normal scalp showed lower clonality than lesional scalp, especially alopecia totalis/universalis. Scalp sample sequencing also detects resident alphabeta T cells of normal skin.

Reverse transcription of extracted RNA yielded cDNA, which provided the sequencing template. Libraries were prepared by immunoSEQ multiplex PCR; TCRdb keeps only in-frame clonotypes and omits some of them. This repertoire shows about 110,000 clones, roughly three fifths found once; its top ten account for about 3.7%. This CDR3 comprises 15 residues. V shed 0 bases and J shed 1 base, with 7 bases lying between them. Germline V gene data show CDR1 as LGHNA and CDR2 as YNFKEQ. A note on this clone: Its specificity is unknown.

As for treatment: oral pan-JAK inhibitor, 5-10 mg twice daily. Specimens obtained from alopecia areata patients comprised lesional scalp punch biopsies and peripheral blood. The gene calls are TRBV4-2 and TRBJ1-5; D remains unclear. The material was CD4+ T cells sorted from blood, obtained at week 24, from a patient treated with tofacitinib. This clonotype was obtained from a human donor with alopecia areata. The chain's CDR3 is CASSQEAGSNQPQHF. CDR3 sequence (DNA): TGTGCCAGCAGCCAAGAGGCGGGGAGCAATCAGCCCCAGCATTTT.